Presented here are 10 T cell receptor beta chains from one specimen sequenced in a study of blood T cell repertoires in COVID-19. The table came from immunoSEQ multiplex PCR; TCRdb's copy has only in-frame clones and leaves some out. This table holds 250,000 or so clones, approximately 86% found once. Sequencing was performed on peripheral blood. These receptor sequences come from an older woman with COVID-19, enrolled during active disease.

This clone was seen a few times. The V gene is TRBV18, the J gene TRBJ1-5; no clear D gene. The V gene lost 1 base and the J gene lost 6 bases, with 10 bases spanning the gap. Germline CDR1 and CDR2: KGHSH and LQKENI. The CDR3 loop spans 14 amino acids. The DNA for the CDR3 is TGTGCCAGCTCACCACTCCCGGCGGGTCAGCCCCAGCATTTT. This encodes CASSPLPAGQPQHF.

This clone was picked up one time. The rearrangement uses TRBV19 and TRBJ2-3; the D gene is possibly TRBD1 (6 bases). Germline V lookup: CDR1 LNHDA, CDR2 SQIVND (reference sequence). This CDR3 spans 13 amino acids. The V end lost 7 bases, the J end lost 7 bases, and 15 bases lay between the germline ends. CDR3 region: CASTQPQGNTQYF. The DNA of the CDR3 is TGTGCCAGTACGCAGCCGCAGGGGAATACGCAGTATTTT.

This clone was seen only once. J is TRBJ2-7 and V is TRBV28, with TRBD2 matching over 7 bases. The trim removed 6 bases at V and 4 bases at J, leaving 9 bases unmatched. This CDR3 comprises 14 residues. Germline CDR1 MDHEN, CDR2 SYDVKM. The CDR3 spells CASRTERGYYEQYF. The CDR3 DNA follows: TGTGCCAGCAGAACAGAGCGGGGATATTACGAGCAGTACTTC.

The rearrangement joins TRBV5-1 to TRBJ1-1, with D possibly TRBD1 on 6 matching bases. Germline CDR1 reads SGHRS; CDR2 reads YFSETQ. This CDR3 spans 12 amino acids. V dropped 0 bases and J dropped 6 bases, with 6 bases sitting between them. The CDR3 loop is CASSLEGAEAFF. The CDR3 bases are TGCGCCAGCAGCTTGGAGGGGGCTGAAGCTTTCTTT.

This clone was seen ten or more times. The rearrangement joins TRBV28 to TRBJ1-5; 11 bases match TRBD1. The V gene end was trimmed by 4 bases and the J gene end by 6 bases; junction bases not matched to a gene: 8. Per the germline V gene, CDR1 is MDHEN and CDR2 is SYDVKM. The CDR3 has 16 amino acids. The CDR3 coding sequence is TGTGCCAGCAGTTGGAGAGGACAGGGGGCTGGTCAGCCCCAGCATTTT. Encoded protein: CASSWRGQGAGQPQHF. The full variable domain, in which reference TRBV28 and TRBJ1-5 provide the parts outside the CDR3, is DVKVTQSSRYLVKRTGEKVFLECVQDMDHENMFWYRQDPGLGLRLIYFSYDVKMKEKGDIPEGYSVSREKKERFSLILESASTNQTSMYLCASSWRGQGAGQPQHFGDGTRLSIL.

Of note for this clone: Other DNA sequences of this sample code for an identical CDR3. V and J are TRBV7-9 and TRBJ1-5; 9 bases map to TRBD1. V shed 5 bases and J 4 bases; nucleotides not matched to a gene: 6. CDR1 and CDR2 (germline): SEHNR, FQNEAQ (reference sequence). The CDR3 loop spans 15 amino acids. For the CDR3, the DNA is TGTGCCAGCAGCGGCCCGGGACAGGGTAATCAGCCCCAGCATTTT. This gives the protein CASSGPGQGNQPQHF. Combining the CDR3 with reference TRBV7-9 and TRBJ1-5 gives the whole variable domain DTGVSQNPRHKITKRGQNVTFRCDPISEHNRLYWYRQTLGQGPEFLTYFQNEAQLEKSRLLSDRFSAERPKGSFSTLEIQRTEQGDSAMYLCASSGPGQGNQPQHFGDGTRLSIL.

V and J are TRBV3-1 (or the pseudogene TRBV3-2) and TRBJ1-2; tentative D call: TRBD1 (5 bases). Between the trimmed V and J ends, which lost 1 base and 3 bases, there was a span of 9 bases. The CDR3 contains 14 residues. Germline CDR1 LGHDT, CDR2 YNNKEL (reference sequence). The CDR3 DNA reads TGTGCCAGCAGCCAAGGGGGCTCACACTATGGCTACACCTTC. This sequence encodes CASSQGGSHYGYTF.

This chain connects TRBV4-2 to TRBJ2-7; 10 bases align to TRBD2. Per the germline V gene, CDR1 is LGHNA and CDR2 is YNFKEQ. The length of the CDR3 is 17 residues. The junction had 8 bases not matched to a gene; V was cut back by 1 base and J by 2 bases. Here the CDR3 reads CASSQAPLAGVPYEQYF. The CDR3, as DNA: TGTGCCAGCAGCCAAGCCCCTCTAGCGGGAGTTCCCTACGAGCAGTACTTC.

The chain joins TRBV10-1 to TRBJ2-5; 12 bases map to TRBD2. The CDR3 totals 15 residues. CDR1 WNHNN and CDR2 SYGVQD come from the germline V gene (reference sequence). V lost 5 bases and J lost 3; bases outside the gene matches: 4. DNA for the CDR3: TGCGCCAGCAGTCCGAGGACTAGCGGGAAAGAGACCCAGTACTTC. This sequence encodes CASSPRTSGKETQYF.

The chain joins TRBV24-1 to TRBJ1-5, with D possibly being TRBD1 (6 bases). CDR1 is KGHDR, CDR2 SFDVKD, per germline. The CDR3 sequence is 17 residues long. Trimming left V 3 bases short and J 2 bases short, with 16 bases between. CDR3 DNA sequence: TGTGCCACCAGTGATCCCGTAGGGGGGGATGGCAATCAGCCCCAGCATTTT. It is translated as CATSDPVGGDGNQPQHF.